These 28 T cell receptor beta chains share one sample of origin, sequenced in a study of T cell responses to AZD1222 COVID-19 vaccine. TCRdb's copy holds only in-frame clones and misses some; the assay was immunoSEQ multiplex PCR. The top ten clones hold about 5.5% of a sample with about 140,000 clones, roughly 90% of them seen once. The sequenced sample was peripheral blood, obtained on day 0 of AZD1222 vaccination. Receptors originate from an adult in good health.

CDR3 in amino acids: CASSTITGQGGPGKFF. The CDR3 DNA reads as TGTGCCAGTAGTACGATAACCGGACAGGGAGGGCCGGGAAAGTTCTTC. The chain joins TRBV19 to TRBJ2-1; TRBD1 is a possible D gene (8 bases). Trimming removed 4 bases from V and 14 bases from J, with 27 bases in between. The germline V gene has CDR1 LNHDA and CDR2 SQIVND (reference sequence). The CDR3 sequence is 16 residues long.

The V gene is TRBV30, the J gene TRBJ2-7; a weak D match, TRBD2 (6 bases). This CDR3 contains 16 residues. The V end was cut by 2 bases, the J end by 6 bases, with 23 bases between. CDR1 is GTSNPN, CDR2 SVGIG, per germline (reference sequence). CDR3 loop: CAWSMGGRPLRGEQYF. The CDR3 coding sequence is TGTGCCTGGAGTATGGGAGGCAGGCCTCTGAGGGGCGAGCAGTACTTC. Filled out from reference TRBV30 and TRBJ2-7, the complete variable domain reads SQTIHQWPATLVQPVGSPLSLECTVEGTSNPNLYWYRQAAGRGLQLLFYSVGIGQISSEVPQNLSASRPQDRQFILSSKKLLLSDSGFYLCAWSMGGRPLRGEQYFGPGTRLTVT.

V usage is TRBV19 and J usage is TRBJ1-1; TRBD1 aligns across 7 bases. CDR3 length: 14 residues. The J segment lost 0 bases and the V segment lost 5 bases, leaving 3 bases of the junction unmatched. Looked up from germline, CDR1 is LNHDA and CDR2 is SQIVND (reference sequence). The chain's CDR3 is CASSDGQVNTEAFF. Here the CDR3 DNA reads TGTGCCAGTAGTGACGGACAGGTGAACACTGAAGCTTTCTTT.

This clone was counted once. This chain connects TRBV7-8 to TRBJ1-2, with TRBD1 matching 8 bases. With 5 bases clipped from V and 6 bases from J, the junction kept 5 bases outside the gene matches. The length of the CDR3 is 13 residues. Germline V gene sequence: CDR1 SGHVS, CDR2 FQNEAQ. The CDR3 here is CASSADRGNGYTF. CDR3 coding DNA: TGTGCCAGCAGCGCCGACAGGGGAAATGGCTACACCTTC.

The chain combines TRBV7-2 with TRBJ1-2, with 9 bases aligning to TRBD1. This CDR3 spans 13 amino acids. V lost 4 bases to trimming and J lost 8 bases; unmatched junction nucleotides: 5. CDR1 is SGHTA, CDR2 FQGNSA, per germline. The CDR3 region has the DNA TGTGCCAGCAGCTCGGGACAGGGTATCGGCTACACCTTC. Translating gives CASSSGQGIGYTF.

This chain's CDR3 is CASTRGGGYTF. DNA of the CDR3: TGTGCCAGCACGAGGGGCGGCGGCTACACCTTC. This chain uses TRBV6-5 with TRBJ1-2; tentative D call: TRBD1 (5 bases). The length of the CDR3 is 11 residues. Germline V gene lookup returns CDR1 MNHEY and CDR2 SVGAGI. With 7 bases removed from V and 8 bases from J, the gap between germline ends came to 11 bases.

V is TRBV4-1 and J is TRBJ1-5; 9 nucleotides align to TRBD1. With V trimmed by 5 bases and J by 2 bases, 4 bases remained unmatched. Germline-derived CDR1 and CDR2 are MGHRA and YSYEKL. This CDR3 region has 15 residues. In nucleotides, the CDR3 is TGCGCCAGCAGCTTTCGGACAGGGGGCAATCAGCCCCAGCATTTT. This translates into CASSFRTGGNQPQHF.

The chain is built from TRBV11-2 and TRBJ1-6; 7 nucleotides agree with TRBD1. The CDR3 covers 17 residues. With V trimmed by 5 bases and J by 0 bases, 7 bases remained unmatched. Germline V CDR1 and CDR2: SGHAT, FQNNGV. Here the CDR3 reads CASSTWDSRSYNSPLHF. Here the CDR3 DNA reads TGTGCCAGCAGCACTTGGGACAGCCGCTCCTATAATTCACCCCTCCACTTT.

The chain couples TRBV6-1 to TRBJ1-4; D perhaps matches TRBD1 (6 bases). V dropped 8 bases and J dropped 8 bases, with 18 bases sitting between them. Germline CDR1 reads MNHNS; CDR2 reads SASEGT. The CDR3 covers 14 residues. Here the CDR3 DNA reads TGTGCCAGCCGTCAGGGGTCAAGGGGCGAAAAACTGTTTTTT. Protein: CASRQGSRGEKLFF.

This chain joins TRBV6-2 or TRBV6-3 and TRBJ2-1; D remains unclear. Germline V lookup: CDR1 MNHEY, CDR2 SVGEGT. Trimming removed 5 bases from V and 11 bases from J, with 13 bases in between. This CDR3 comprises 12 residues. Here the CDR3 reads CASSQTITQQFF. The CDR3, as DNA: TGTGCCAGCAGTCAAACAATTACACAGCAGTTCTTC.

The rearrangement links TRBV7-2 to TRBJ1-3; the D is unclear. CDR3 length: 15 amino acids. With 2 bases removed from V and 9 bases from J, the gap between germline ends came to 17 bases. The germline V gene has CDR1 SGHTA and CDR2 FQGNSA. The CDR3 loop reads CASSLNGPAGGTIYF. CDR3 sequence (DNA): TGTGCCAGCAGCTTAAACGGGCCGGCCGGAGGCACCATATATTTT.

The rearrangement joins TRBV6-2 or TRBV6-3 to TRBJ2-7, with 10 positions matching TRBD2. The junction had 17 bases not matched to a gene; V was cut back by 2 bases and J by 7 bases. CDR1 and CDR2 from the germline V gene are MNHEY and SVGEGT. This CDR3 has 18 amino acids. The CDR3 nucleotides are TGTGCCAGCAGTTACGACAGACTAGCGGGCCTAAGAGCGGGGGAGCAGTACTTC. Amino acids: CASSYDRLAGLRAGEQYF.

The chain joins TRBV30 to TRBJ1-1; tentatively, D is TRBD1 (6 bases). CDR1 is GTSNPN, CDR2 SVGIG, per germline (reference sequence). The CDR3 runs 13 residues. Trimming took 3 bases from V and 5 from J, leaving 13 bases between them. The CDR3 loop is CAWRGLRGTEAFF. CDR3 nucleotides: TGTGCCTGGAGGGGCCTGAGGGGGACTGAAGCTTTCTTT. The full variable domain, completed using reference TRBV30 and TRBJ1-1, is SQTIHQWPATLVQPVGSPLSLECTVEGTSNPNLYWYRQAAGRGLQLLFYSVGIGQISSEVPQNLSASRPQDRQFILSSKKLLLSDSGFYLCAWRGLRGTEAFFGQGTRLTVV.

The chain uses TRBV7-9 and TRBJ1-4; D is unresolved. This CDR3 comprises 14 residues. V dropped 1 base and J dropped 8 bases, with 11 bases sitting between them. CDR1 and CDR2 from the germline V gene are SEHNR and FQNEAQ (reference sequence). The CDR3 protein is CASSLGSAGEKLFF. The CDR3 DNA reads TGTGCCAGCAGCTTAGGGTCGGCGGGGGAAAAACTGTTTTTT. The whole variable domain, filled in from reference TRBV7-9 and TRBJ1-4, reads DTGVSQNPRHKITKRGQNVTFRCDPISEHNRLYWYRQTLGQGPEFLTYFQNEAQLEKSRLLSDRFSAERPKGSFSTLEIQRTEQGDSAMYLCASSLGSAGEKLFFGSGTQLSVL.

V is TRBV28 and J is TRBJ2-3; TRBD2 matches 8 bases. With V trimmed by 2 bases and J by 4 bases, 8 bases remained unmatched. Germline V gene lookup returns CDR1 MDHEN and CDR2 SYDVKM. This CDR3 spans 16 amino acids. CDR3 sequence (DNA): TGTGCCAGCAGTTTAAGGGGGGCTAGCGGGCCAGATACGCAGTATTTT. Its translation is CASSLRGASGPDTQYF.

V gene TRBV7-9 combines with J gene TRBJ1-1; 9 nucleotides align to TRBD1. Trimming took 1 base from V and 7 from J; bases not matched to a gene: 1. This CDR3 has 13 amino acids. Germline V lookup: CDR1 SEHNR, CDR2 FQNEAQ (reference sequence). The CDR3 region is CASSLGGQGEAFF. The DNA for the CDR3 is TGTGCCAGCAGCTTAGGGGGACAGGGTGAAGCTTTCTTT.

CDR3: CASSFRRGSYNEQFF. The DNA for the CDR3 is TGTGCCAGCAGCTTCCGCAGGGGGTCCTACAATGAGCAGTTCTTC. The chain has TRBV5-8 and TRBJ2-1; 7 bases map to TRBD1. Germline V gene data show CDR1 as SGHTS and CDR2 as YDEGEE. The CDR3 sequence is 15 residues long. Trimming removed 2 bases from V and 1 base from J; junction bases left unmatched: 3.

The genes are TRBV25-1 and TRBJ2-7, with TRBD2 identical over 9 bases. CDR3 length: 16 amino acids. With 3 bases clipped from V and 0 bases from J, the junction kept 6 bases outside the gene matches. The germline V gene has CDR1 MGHDK and CDR2 SYGVNS. In DNA form, the CDR3 reads TGTGCCAGCAGTGACCTCATGACTAGCGGCTCCTACGAGCAGTACTTC. The encoded protein is CASSDLMTSGSYEQYF.

This chain links TRBV5-6 with TRBJ2-3; D is uncertain. CDR3 length: 16 residues. CDR1 and CDR2 from the germline V gene are SGHDT and YYEEEE. Trimming removed 0 bases from V and 5 bases from J, with 16 bases in between. The CDR3 bases are TGTGCCAGCAGCTTGGGAACAGCATGGGGAAAAGATACGCAGTATTTT. Encoded protein: CASSLGTAWGKDTQYF.

The gene calls are TRBV19 and TRBJ2-1; 14 bases are a match to TRBD2. Trimming took 7 bases from V and 9 from J; bases not matched to a gene: 14. This CDR3 contains 17 residues. Per the germline V gene, CDR1 is LNHDA and CDR2 is SQIVND (reference sequence). DNA of the CDR3: TGTGCCAGTATAGATCCGTGGGGACTAGCGGGAGCAGGTGAGCAGTTCTTC. Encoded protein: CASIDPWGLAGAGEQFF.

This chain uses TRBV7-2 with TRBJ2-1; D unresolved. CDR3 length: 13 amino acids. V gave up 1 base and J gave up 4 bases, with 5 bases separating them. Germline CDR1 reads SGHTA; CDR2 reads FQGNSA. The CDR3 region is CASSLVSYNEQFF. In nucleotides, the CDR3 is TGTGCCAGCAGCTTAGTTTCATACAATGAGCAGTTCTTC.

The chain employs TRBV7-8 and TRBJ1-6, with 8 bases matching TRBD1. The J segment lost 8 bases and the V segment lost 1 base, leaving 4 bases of the junction unmatched. The CDR3 is made up of 15 amino acids. Germline CDR1 reads SGHVS; CDR2 reads FQNEAQ. CDR3 in DNA: TGTGCCAGCAGCTTAGGTGGACAGGGTTATTCACCCCTCCACTTT. This encodes CASSLGGQGYSPLHF.

This clone was found many times. This chain joins TRBV4-3 and TRBJ2-1; possibly TRBD1 or TRBD2 for D (5 bases each). Trimming stripped 0 bases from V and 2 bases from J, with 11 bases between. This CDR3 contains 16 residues. Germline V gene sequence: CDR1 LGHNA, CDR2 YSLEER. This CDR3 is CASSQELGEPYNEQFF. The CDR3 DNA reads as TGCGCCAGCAGCCAAGAGTTGGGGGAACCCTACAATGAGCAGTTCTTC.

The J gene is TRBJ1-1, the V gene TRBV6-6; no definite D call. V dropped 8 bases and J dropped 0 bases, with 10 bases sitting between them. Germline CDR1 and CDR2: MNHNY and SVGAGI (reference sequence). This CDR3 has 13 residues. The CDR3: CASERDVNTEAFF. The CDR3 coding sequence is TGTGCCAGCGAAAGGGATGTGAACACTGAAGCTTTCTTT.

The rearrangement links TRBV7-9 to TRBJ2-5; D is possibly TRBD1 or TRBD2 (5 bases each). The germline V gene encodes CDR1 SEHNR and CDR2 FQNEAQ (reference sequence). CDR3 length: 13 amino acids. V was clipped by 10 bases and J by 3 bases, with 15 bases between them. CDR3 bases: TGTGCCATTCTTCGGGACGGGAAAGAGACCCAGTACTTC. Translation gives CAILRDGKETQYF.

The rearrangement uses TRBV6-5 and TRBJ1-2; 8 bases are shared with TRBD1. V gave up 7 bases and J gave up 3 bases; unmatched junction bases: 7. CDR3 length: 14 residues. Germline V CDR1 and CDR2: MNHEY, SVGAGI. As DNA, the CDR3 is TGTGCCAGCACCGACAGGGGAGAGTACTATGGCTACACCTTC. Encoded protein: CASTDRGEYYGYTF.

This chain joins TRBV7-9 and TRBJ1-1; 8 bases fit TRBD1. The germline V gene encodes CDR1 SEHNR and CDR2 FQNEAQ (reference sequence). The CDR3 spans 16 residues. The trim removed 1 base at V and 4 bases at J, leaving 8 bases unmatched. The CDR3 nucleotides read TGTGCCAGCAGCTTAGGATATAGCAGGGGGCGCACTGAAGCTTTCTTT. Translation: CASSLGYSRGRTEAFF.

The chain has TRBV5-4 and TRBJ1-5; D might be TRBD1 (5 bases). Trimming pared 0 bases from V and 5 bases from J, leaving 9 bases between. This CDR3 contains 14 residues. The germline V gene has CDR1 SGHNT and CDR2 YYREEE (reference sequence). CDR3 sequence reads: CASSLEGTDQPQHF. CDR3 nucleotides: TGTGCCAGCAGCTTGGAGGGGACCGATCAGCCCCAGCATTTT.